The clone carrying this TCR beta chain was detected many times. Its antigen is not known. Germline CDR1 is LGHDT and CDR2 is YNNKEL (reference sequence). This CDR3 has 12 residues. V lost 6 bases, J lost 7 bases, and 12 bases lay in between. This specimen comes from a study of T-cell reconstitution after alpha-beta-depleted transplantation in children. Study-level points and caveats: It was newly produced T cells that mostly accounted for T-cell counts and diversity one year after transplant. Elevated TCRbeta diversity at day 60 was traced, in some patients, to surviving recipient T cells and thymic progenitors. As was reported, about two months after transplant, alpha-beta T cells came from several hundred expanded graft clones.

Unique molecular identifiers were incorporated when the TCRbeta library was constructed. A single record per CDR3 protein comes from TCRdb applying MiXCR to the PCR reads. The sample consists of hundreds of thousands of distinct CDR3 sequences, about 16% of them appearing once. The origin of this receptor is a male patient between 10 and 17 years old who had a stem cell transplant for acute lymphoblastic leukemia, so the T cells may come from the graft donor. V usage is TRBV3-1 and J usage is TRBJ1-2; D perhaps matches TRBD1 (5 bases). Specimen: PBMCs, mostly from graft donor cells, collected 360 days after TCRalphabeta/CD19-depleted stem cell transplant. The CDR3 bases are TGTGCCAGCAGGGGGCTCGGGTCTGGCTACACCTTC. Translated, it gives CASRGLGSGYTF.